This T cell receptor (beta chain) derives from a study of T cells in localized non-small cell lung cancer. The assay was immunoSEQ multiplex PCR, and TCRdb's table has in-frame clones only and misses some. The sample lists roughly 40,000 clones, 81% occurring once. This CDR3 has 16 residues. Looked up from germline, CDR1 is LGHNT and CDR2 is FRNRAP. Trimming cost V 0 bases and J 4 bases; bases outside gene matches: 7. This chain uses TRBV12-5 with TRBJ2-7, with TRBD2 matching over 9 bases. Source: peripheral blood mononuclear cells, taken before any cancer treatment. This receptor was taken from a male donor at least 60 years old with stage II lung adenocarcinoma. The CDR3 protein is CASGLVPSGRIYEQYF. The DNA for the CDR3 is TGTGCTAGTGGTTTGGTCCCAAGCGGGAGGATATACGAGCAGTACTTC.